These T cell receptor beta chains were read from a single sample in a study of blood T cell repertoires in COVID-19. Profiled with immunoSEQ multiplex PCR; TCRdb holds only in-frame clones, not every one. The data contain more than 90,000 clones, around 80% of them seen just once; the ten biggest clones take up 2% to 3%. The specimen sequenced was peripheral blood. All receptors come from a man aged 50-60 years with acute or convalescent COVID-19. The CDR3 runs from the conserved cysteine through the conserved F or W. D genes are given only for firm matches. The size entry is marked missing in some rows and otherwise reads once, few, many or a size class.

CDR3 length: 18; J gene: TRBJ2-7; clone size: .; V gene: TRBV9; D gene: TRBD2; CDR3 DNA: TGTGCCAGCAGCGTAGGAACTACTAGCGGGATGGTCGCCTACGAGCAGTACTTC; CDR3 protein: CASSVGTTSGMVAYEQYF
CDR3 length: 16; J gene: TRBJ2-3; clone size: .; V gene: TRBV6-1; D gene: TRBD2; CDR3 DNA: TGTGCCAGCAGTGTGGAGCGGGGGATATTCACAGATACGCAGTATTTT; CDR3 protein: CASSVERGIFTDTQYF
CDR3 length: 15; J gene: TRBJ2-7; clone size: once; V gene: TRBV6-5; D gene: TRBD2; CDR3 DNA: TGTGCCAGCACCCCGCCCGGGACTAGCGGTTACGAGCAGTACTTC; CDR3 protein: CASTPPGTSGYEQYF
CDR3 length: 14; J gene: TRBJ1-4; clone size: few; V gene: TRBV19; D gene: .; CDR3 DNA: TGTGCCAGTAGTATCCCCGGGACTAATGAAAAACTGTTTTTT; CDR3 protein: CASSIPGTNEKLFF
CDR3 length: 16; J gene: TRBJ2-1; clone size: .; V gene: TRBV28; D gene: .; CDR3 DNA: TGTGCCAGCAGTTTATATGGGGGCCCGGGATACAATGAGCAGTTCTTC; CDR3 protein: CASSLYGGPGYNEQFF
CDR3 length: 14; J gene: TRBJ2-5; clone size: .; V gene: TRBV6-5; D gene: TRBD1; CDR3 DNA: TGTGCCAGCAAACGGACAGGGGGCGGAGAGACCCAGTACTTC; CDR3 protein: CASKRTGGGETQYF
CDR3 length: 15; J gene: TRBJ2-1; clone size: .; V gene: TRBV7-3; D gene: .; CDR3 DNA: TGTGCCAGCAGCCCTACGGGACGGGAGTCAAATGAGCAGTTCTTC; CDR3 protein: CASSPTGRESNEQFF
CDR3 length: 13; J gene: TRBJ2-3; clone size: .; V gene: TRBV20-1; D gene: TRBD2; CDR3 DNA: TGCAGTGCTAGTAGCGGGAGCACAGATACGCAGTATTTT; CDR3 protein: CSASSGSTDTQYF
CDR3 length: 13; J gene: TRBJ1-2; clone size: .; V gene: TRBV6-5; D gene: TRBD1; CDR3 DNA: TGTGCCAGCAGTTTACGAGGGGGCATTGGCTACACCTTC; CDR3 protein: CASSLRGGIGYTF
CDR3 length: 17; J gene: TRBJ1-2; clone size: .; V gene: TRBV5-1; D gene: .; CDR3 DNA: TGCGCCAGCAGCTCATTGCAGCGAAGAGTCCCAAACTATGGCTACACCTTC; CDR3 protein: CASSSLQRRVPNYGYTF
CDR3 length: 16; J gene: TRBJ1-5; clone size: .; V gene: TRBV4-2; D gene: TRBD1; CDR3 DNA: TGTGCCAGCAGCCAAATGACAGGGGGTGTCAATCAGCCCCAGCATTTT; CDR3 protein: CASSQMTGGVNQPQHF
CDR3 length: 16; J gene: TRBJ1-1; clone size: .; V gene: TRBV5-1; D gene: .; CDR3 DNA: TGCGCCAGCAGCTTCGGTACAGGACAAATGGCCCCTGAAGCTTTCTTT; CDR3 protein: CASSFGTGQMAPEAFF
CDR3 length: 14; J gene: TRBJ2-7; clone size: .; V gene: TRBV29-1; D gene: .; CDR3 DNA: TGCAGCGTTGTCGCTGGCGGAAGCTCCTACGAGCAGTACTTC; CDR3 protein: CSVVAGGSSYEQYF
CDR3 length: 17; J gene: TRBJ2-3; clone size: .; V gene: TRBV9; D gene: TRBD2; CDR3 DNA: TGTGCCAGCAGCGTAGCTCCCGGGACTAGCGGTACTAGTACGCAGTATTTT; CDR3 protein: CASSVAPGTSGTSTQYF
CDR3 length: 17; J gene: TRBJ1-1; clone size: .; V gene: TRBV15; D gene: .; CDR3 DNA: TGTGCCACCAGCAGTTATGCGAACAGGGTCGGGGACACTGAAGCTTTCTTT; CDR3 protein: CATSSYANRVGDTEAFF
CDR3 length: 13; J gene: TRBJ1-1; clone size: .; V gene: TRBV7-3; D gene: .; CDR3 DNA: TGTGCCAGCAGCTTAGTAGGGCAGGGGTCAGCTTTCTTT; CDR3 protein: CASSLVGQGSAFF
CDR3 length: 14; J gene: TRBJ1-6; clone size: .; V gene: TRBV28; D gene: .; CDR3 DNA: TGTGCCAGCAGTTTAGGCCGGGTGGATTCACCCCTCCACTTT; CDR3 protein: CASSLGRVDSPLHF
CDR3 length: 12; J gene: TRBJ1-2; clone size: .; V gene: TRBV27; D gene: TRBD1; CDR3 DNA: TGTGCCAGCAGGACAGGGCCCTATGGCTACACCTTC; CDR3 protein: CASRTGPYGYTF
CDR3 length: 14; J gene: TRBJ2-1; clone size: few; V gene: TRBV19; D gene: TRBD2; CDR3 DNA: TGTGCCAGTAAGCGGGGGGTTTCCTACAATGAGCAGTTCTTC; CDR3 protein: CASKRGVSYNEQFF
CDR3 length: 14; J gene: TRBJ2-7; clone size: .; V gene: TRBV9; D gene: TRBD1; CDR3 DNA: TGTGCCAGCAGCGTCCGGGACAGGGGTTACGAGCAGTACTTC; CDR3 protein: CASSVRDRGYEQYF
CDR3 length: 18; J gene: TRBJ2-6; clone size: .; V gene: TRBV7-3; D gene: TRBD2; CDR3 DNA: TGTGCCAGCAGCCCCGGACTAGCGGGAAACTCTGGGGCCAACGTCCTGACTTTC; CDR3 protein: CASSPGLAGNSGANVLTF
CDR3 length: 16; J gene: TRBJ1-1; clone size: .; V gene: TRBV5-4; D gene: .; CDR3 DNA: TGTGCCAGCAGCTTCCCTGGGGCGACCTTGAACACTGAAGCTTTCTTT; CDR3 protein: CASSFPGATLNTEAFF
CDR3 length: 14; J gene: TRBJ1-3; clone size: .; V gene: TRBV28; D gene: .; CDR3 DNA: TGTGCCAGCAGTTCGGGGGACGGACGAAACACCATATATTTT; CDR3 protein: CASSSGDGRNTIYF
CDR3 length: 14; J gene: TRBJ1-4; clone size: .; V gene: TRBV7-9; D gene: .; CDR3 DNA: TGTGCCAGCAGCCTGGATCGGGGGAGGGGAAAACTGTTTTTT; CDR3 protein: CASSLDRGRGKLFF
CDR3 length: 20; J gene: TRBJ2-1; clone size: .; V gene: TRBV19; D gene: .; CDR3 DNA: TGTGCCAGTAGTATAGATCTATTGGGGCTTACAGGAGTTGGGTACAATGAGCAGTTCTTC; CDR3 protein: CASSIDLLGLTGVGYNEQFF
CDR3 length: 13; J gene: TRBJ2-1; clone size: .; V gene: TRBV14; D gene: .; CDR3 DNA: TGTGCCAGCAGCCTTACCGTCACAGGAGAGCAGTTCTTC; CDR3 protein: CASSLTVTGEQFF
CDR3 length: 16; J gene: TRBJ2-7; clone size: .; V gene: TRBV3-1/TRBV3-2; D gene: .; CDR3 DNA: TGTGCCAGCAGCCAAGGGGATGCGGGGGCCCTTGGGGAGCAGTACTTC; CDR3 protein: CASSQGDAGALGEQYF
CDR3 length: 14; J gene: TRBJ2-7; clone size: .; V gene: TRBV5-6; D gene: .; CDR3 DNA: TGTGCCAGCAGCTTAGGGGCCGCCTCCTACGAGCAGTACTTC; CDR3 protein: CASSLGAASYEQYF
CDR3 length: 17; J gene: TRBJ1-2; clone size: .; V gene: TRBV28; D gene: TRBD1; CDR3 DNA: TGTGCCAGCAGTTCGTCTAGGGGGAACAGGGGAGGCTATGGCTACACCTTC; CDR3 protein: CASSSSRGNRGGYGYTF
CDR3 length: 14; J gene: TRBJ2-7; clone size: .; V gene: TRBV29-1; D gene: TRBD2; CDR3 DNA: TGCAGCGTGCACCCCGGGACTAGCGGCTACGAGCAGTACTTC; CDR3 protein: CSVHPGTSGYEQYF
CDR3 length: 19; J gene: TRBJ2-2; clone size: few; V gene: TRBV28; D gene: TRBD2; CDR3 DNA: TGTGCCAGCACCCTTATTTCTAGCGGGATGACTTCGGAGACCGGGGAGCTGTTTTTT; CDR3 protein: CASTLISSGMTSETGELFF
CDR3 length: 11; J gene: TRBJ2-1; clone size: .; V gene: TRBV30; D gene: .; CDR3 DNA: TGTGCCTGGAACAAAGGGACAGAGCAGTTCTTC; CDR3 protein: CAWNKGTEQFF
CDR3 length: 14; J gene: TRBJ1-2; clone size: .; V gene: TRBV19; D gene: .; CDR3 DNA: TGTGCCAGTAGTATAGACGTCGGGGACTATGGCTACACCTTC; CDR3 protein: CASSIDVGDYGYTF
CDR3 length: 16; J gene: TRBJ2-3; clone size: .; V gene: TRBV7-6; D gene: TRBD1; CDR3 DNA: TGTGCCAGCAGCCCAAGAACAGGGGGGCACACAGATACGCAGTATTTT; CDR3 protein: CASSPRTGGHTDTQYF
CDR3 length: 15; J gene: TRBJ1-1; clone size: .; V gene: TRBV7-8; D gene: .; CDR3 DNA: TGTGCCAGCAGCTTAGGCACGGTTTTCAACACTGAAGCTTTCTTT; CDR3 protein: CASSLGTVFNTEAFF
CDR3 length: 17; J gene: TRBJ1-6; clone size: .; V gene: TRBV27; D gene: .; CDR3 DNA: TGTGCCAGCAGTCCCGGACAGCCCAGGAACTATAATTCACCCCTCCACTTT; CDR3 protein: CASSPGQPRNYNSPLHF
CDR3 length: 13; J gene: TRBJ1-2; clone size: .; V gene: TRBV27; D gene: TRBD1; CDR3 DNA: TGTGCCAGCGCCCCTGGGACAGGAGCCGGTCTCGATTTC; CDR3 protein: CASAPGTGAGLDF
CDR3 length: 17; J gene: TRBJ2-1; clone size: .; V gene: TRBV11-3; D gene: .; CDR3 DNA: TGTGCCAGCAGCTTAGATGGTACGGGAAATAGAGGCAATGAGCAGTTCTTC; CDR3 protein: CASSLDGTGNRGNEQFF
CDR3 length: 13; J gene: TRBJ2-1; clone size: .; V gene: TRBV5-1; D gene: TRBD1; CDR3 DNA: TGCGCCAGCAGCCCCGGGACAGGGACTGAGCAGTTCTTC; CDR3 protein: CASSPGTGTEQFF
CDR3 length: 16; J gene: TRBJ2-2; clone size: .; V gene: TRBV4-1; D gene: .; CDR3 DNA: TGCGCCAGCAGCCAGTTCCCGACAGCGAACACCGGGGAGCTGTTTTTT; CDR3 protein: CASSQFPTANTGELFF
CDR3 length: 17; J gene: TRBJ2-1; clone size: .; V gene: TRBV12-5; D gene: TRBD2; CDR3 DNA: TGTGCTAGCTCCCCACTAGCGACTAAAGGGTCCTACAATGAGCAGTTCTTC; CDR3 protein: CASSPLATKGSYNEQFF
CDR3 length: 15; J gene: TRBJ2-2; clone size: .; V gene: TRBV2; D gene: TRBD1; CDR3 DNA: TGTGCCAGCAGTGAACAGGGGGCAGACACCGGGGAGCTGTTTTTT; CDR3 protein: CASSEQGADTGELFF
CDR3 length: 15; J gene: TRBJ2-2; clone size: .; V gene: TRBV10-3; D gene: .; CDR3 DNA: TGTGCCATCAGTGAGTCGTTAGCGGACACCGGGGAGCTGTTTTTT; CDR3 protein: CAISESLADTGELFF
CDR3 length: 18; J gene: TRBJ2-1; clone size: .; V gene: TRBV28; D gene: TRBD2; CDR3 DNA: TGTGCCAGCAGTTCGATGACTCCCGGGACTAGCGGATACAATGAGCAGTTCTTC; CDR3 protein: CASSSMTPGTSGYNEQFF
CDR3 length: 13; J gene: TRBJ1-5; clone size: .; V gene: TRBV2; D gene: TRBD1; CDR3 DNA: TGTGCCAGCAGTACAGGGGGGAGTCAGCCCCAGCATTTT; CDR3 protein: CASSTGGSQPQHF
CDR3 length: 14; J gene: TRBJ1-2; clone size: .; V gene: TRBV28; D gene: .; CDR3 DNA: TGTGCCAGCACCCCTACGGGGGGCGTCTATGGCTACACCTTC; CDR3 protein: CASTPTGGVYGYTF
CDR3 length: 17; J gene: TRBJ1-3; clone size: .; V gene: TRBV24-1; D gene: TRBD1; CDR3 DNA: TGTGCCACCAGTGATCCCGGACAGGGGGCGGCTGGAAACACCATATATTTT; CDR3 protein: CATSDPGQGAAGNTIYF
CDR3 length: 15; J gene: TRBJ2-5; clone size: once; V gene: TRBV11-2; D gene: TRBD1; CDR3 DNA: TGTGCCAGCAGCGGGAACAGGGGGCGGCAAGAGACCCAGTACTTC; CDR3 protein: CASSGNRGRQETQYF
CDR3 length: 16; J gene: TRBJ1-2; clone size: few; V gene: TRBV7-3; D gene: TRBD1; CDR3 DNA: TGTGCCAGCAGCTTAACTCCCCGGACAGGGGCGGATGGCTACACCTTC; CDR3 protein: CASSLTPRTGADGYTF
CDR3 length: 16; J gene: TRBJ1-3; clone size: .; V gene: TRBV5-4; D gene: TRBD1; CDR3 DNA: TGTGCCAGCAGCTCCCGGACAGGGGGCTCTGGAAACACCATATATTTT; CDR3 protein: CASSSRTGGSGNTIYF